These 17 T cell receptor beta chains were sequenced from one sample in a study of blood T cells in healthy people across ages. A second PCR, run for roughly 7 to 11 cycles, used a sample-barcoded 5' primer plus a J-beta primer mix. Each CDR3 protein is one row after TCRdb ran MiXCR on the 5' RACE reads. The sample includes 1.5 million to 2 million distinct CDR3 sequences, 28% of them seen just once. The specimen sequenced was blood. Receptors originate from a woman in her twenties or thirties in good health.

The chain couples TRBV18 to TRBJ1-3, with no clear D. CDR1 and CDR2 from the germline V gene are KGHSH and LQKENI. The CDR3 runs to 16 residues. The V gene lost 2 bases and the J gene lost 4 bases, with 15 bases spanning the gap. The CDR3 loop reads CASSPMRDSIGNTIYF. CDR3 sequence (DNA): TGTGCCAGCTCACCAATGCGGGATTCTATAGGAAACACCATATATTTT.

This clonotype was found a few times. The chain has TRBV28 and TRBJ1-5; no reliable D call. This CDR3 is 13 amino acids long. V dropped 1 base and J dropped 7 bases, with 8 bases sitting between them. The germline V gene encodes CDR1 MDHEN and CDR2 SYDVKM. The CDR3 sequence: CASSLFQKQPQHF. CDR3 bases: TGTGCCAGCAGTTTATTCCAGAAACAGCCCCAGCATTTT.

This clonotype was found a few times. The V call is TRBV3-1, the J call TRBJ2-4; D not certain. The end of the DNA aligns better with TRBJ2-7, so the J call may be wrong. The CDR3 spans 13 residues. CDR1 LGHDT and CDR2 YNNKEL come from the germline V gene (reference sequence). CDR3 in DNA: TGTGCCAGCAGCCAAGCGACGTTATACGAGCAGTACTTC. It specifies CASSQATLYEQYF.

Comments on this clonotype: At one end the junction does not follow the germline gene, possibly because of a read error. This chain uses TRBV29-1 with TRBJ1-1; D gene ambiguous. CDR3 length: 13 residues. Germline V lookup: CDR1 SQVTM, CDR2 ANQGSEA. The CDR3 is CSVDGHPNTKAFF. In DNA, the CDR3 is TGCAGCGTGGACGGGCACCCGAACACTAAAGCTTTCTTT.

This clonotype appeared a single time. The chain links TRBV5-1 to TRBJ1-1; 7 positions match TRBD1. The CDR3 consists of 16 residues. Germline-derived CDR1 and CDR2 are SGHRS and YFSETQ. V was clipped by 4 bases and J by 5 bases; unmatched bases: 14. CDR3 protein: CASSLEQPGTDTEAFF. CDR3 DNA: TGCGCCAGCAGCCTGGAACAGCCTGGGACAGATACTGAAGCTTTCTTT.

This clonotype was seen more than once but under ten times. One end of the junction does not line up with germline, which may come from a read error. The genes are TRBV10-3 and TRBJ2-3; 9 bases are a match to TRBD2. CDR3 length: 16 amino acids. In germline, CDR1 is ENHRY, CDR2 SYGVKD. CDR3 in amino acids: CAVSGGGAGGSDTQYF. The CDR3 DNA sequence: TGTGCCGTCAGTGGGGGGGGAGCGGGAGGATCAGATACGCAGTATTTT.

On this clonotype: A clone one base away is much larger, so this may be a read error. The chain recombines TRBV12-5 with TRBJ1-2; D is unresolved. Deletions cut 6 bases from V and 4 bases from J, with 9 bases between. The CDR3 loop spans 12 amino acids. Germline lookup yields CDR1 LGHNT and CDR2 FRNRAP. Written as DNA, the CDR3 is TGTGCTAGTGGGCGATTGGGCTATGGCTACACCTTC. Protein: CASGRLGYGYTF.

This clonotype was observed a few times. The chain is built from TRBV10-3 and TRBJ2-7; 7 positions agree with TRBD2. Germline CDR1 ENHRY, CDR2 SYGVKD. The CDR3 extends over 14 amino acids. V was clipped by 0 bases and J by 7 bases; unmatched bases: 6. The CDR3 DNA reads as TGTGCCATCAGTGAGTCTAGCGGGTCCAGAGAGCAGTACTTC. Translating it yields CAISESSGSREQYF.

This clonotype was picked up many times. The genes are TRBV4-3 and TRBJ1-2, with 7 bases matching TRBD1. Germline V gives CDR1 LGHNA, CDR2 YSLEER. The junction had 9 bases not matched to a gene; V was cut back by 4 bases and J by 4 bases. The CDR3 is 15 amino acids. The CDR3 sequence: CASSRHRGFSYGYTF. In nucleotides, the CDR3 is TGCGCCAGCAGCCGGCACAGGGGATTTAGCTATGGCTACACCTTC.

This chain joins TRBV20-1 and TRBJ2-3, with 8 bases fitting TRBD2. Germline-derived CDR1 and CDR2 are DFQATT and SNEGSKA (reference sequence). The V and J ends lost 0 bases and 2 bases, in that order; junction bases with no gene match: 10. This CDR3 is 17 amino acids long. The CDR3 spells CSARDLPISGNTDTQYF. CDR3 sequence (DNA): TGCAGTGCTAGAGATCTCCCTATTAGCGGGAACACAGATACGCAGTATTTT.

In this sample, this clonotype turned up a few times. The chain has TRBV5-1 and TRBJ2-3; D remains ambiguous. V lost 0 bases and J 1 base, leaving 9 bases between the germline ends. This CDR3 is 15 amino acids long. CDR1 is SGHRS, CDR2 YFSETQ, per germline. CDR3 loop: CASSLATRRTDTQYF. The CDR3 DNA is TGCGCCAGCAGCTTGGCTACACGGCGCACAGATACGCAGTATTTT.

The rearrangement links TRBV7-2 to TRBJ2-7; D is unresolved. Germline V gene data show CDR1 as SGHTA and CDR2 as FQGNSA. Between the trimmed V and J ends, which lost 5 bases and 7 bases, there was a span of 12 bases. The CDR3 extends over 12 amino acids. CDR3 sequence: CASSTARNEQYF. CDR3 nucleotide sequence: TGTGCCAGCAGCACGGCCCGGAATGAGCAGTACTTC.

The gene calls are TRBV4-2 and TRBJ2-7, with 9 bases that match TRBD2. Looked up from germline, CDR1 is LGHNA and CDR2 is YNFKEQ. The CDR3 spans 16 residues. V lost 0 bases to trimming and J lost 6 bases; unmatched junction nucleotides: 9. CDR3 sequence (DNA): TGTGCCAGCAGCCAAGAAGACGTAGCGGGGGAGTCCGAGCAGTACTTC. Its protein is CASSQEDVAGESEQYF.

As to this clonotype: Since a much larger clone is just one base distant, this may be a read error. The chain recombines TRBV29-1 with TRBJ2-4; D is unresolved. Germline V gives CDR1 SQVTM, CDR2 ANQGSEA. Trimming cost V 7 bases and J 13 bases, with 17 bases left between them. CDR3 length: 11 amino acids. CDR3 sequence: CSAKGYNEQYF. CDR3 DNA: TGCAGCGCCAAAGGCTACAATGAGCAGTACTTC.

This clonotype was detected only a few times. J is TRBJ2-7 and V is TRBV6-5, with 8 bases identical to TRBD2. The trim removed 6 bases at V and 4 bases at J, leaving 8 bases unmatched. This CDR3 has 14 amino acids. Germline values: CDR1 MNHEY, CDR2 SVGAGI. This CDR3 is CASRLSGGRYEQYF. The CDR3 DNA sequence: TGTGCCAGCAGGTTATCGGGGGGGCGGTACGAGCAGTACTTC.

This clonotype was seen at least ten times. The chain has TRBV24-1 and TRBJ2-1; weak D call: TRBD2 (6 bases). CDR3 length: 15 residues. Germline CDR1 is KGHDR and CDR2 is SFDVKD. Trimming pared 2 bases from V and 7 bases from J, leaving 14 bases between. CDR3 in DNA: TGTGCCACCAGTGATTACGGGGGAGGTCGTAATGAGCAGTTCTTC. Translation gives CATSDYGGGRNEQFF.

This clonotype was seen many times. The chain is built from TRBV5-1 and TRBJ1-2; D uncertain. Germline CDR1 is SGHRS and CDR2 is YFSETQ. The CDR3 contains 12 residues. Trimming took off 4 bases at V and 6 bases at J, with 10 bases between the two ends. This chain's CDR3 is CASSRGEDGYTF. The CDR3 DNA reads TGCGCCAGCAGCCGCGGGGAGGATGGCTACACCTTC.